Described below is a single T cell receptor beta chain sequence and its context. The sample originates from a study of blood T cell repertoires in COVID-19. Background on the study: There were acute and convalescent COVID-19 samples, and they came from the United States, Italy and Spain.

There are 15 residues in the CDR3. V shed 5 bases and J 1 base; nucleotides not matched to a gene: 8. CDR1 and CDR2 from the germline V gene are SGHRS and YFSETQ. How the authors handled the data: Estimation of nucleated cell counts relied on the amplification of reference gene primers. The table came from immunoSEQ multiplex PCR; TCRdb's copy has only in-frame clones and leaves some out. The V and J calls and clone size were taken over from that table, and D and trimming were inferred from the DNA. The sample consists of about 120,000 clones, roughly 88% of them appearing once. The genes are TRBV5-1 and TRBJ2-5, with 7 positions matching TRBD1. The receptor was derived from a woman aged 80 or over with acute or convalescent COVID-19. The sequencing sample was made of peripheral blood. The CDR3 DNA is TGCGCCAGCAGTCTGACAGGGTTGGCCCAAGAGACCCAGTACTTC. Its protein is CASSLTGLAQETQYF.